The clone carrying this T cell receptor (beta chain) came up a few times. This sample is part of a study of blood T cell repertoires in COVID-19. About the research overall: Samples taken during acute and convalescent COVID-19 were collected in the United States, Italy and Spain.

Germline-derived CDR1 and CDR2 are MNHEY and SMNVEV (reference sequence). The CDR3 is 14 residues long. V lost 3 bases and J lost 1, with 7 bases in between. TCRdb's table, derived via immunoSEQ multiplex PCR, lists solely in-frame clones and lacks some. The table includes about 60,000 clones, around 80% detected once. Sequenced material: peripheral blood. This sequence originates from a woman in her seventies with acute or convalescent COVID-19. The V and J genes are TRBV27 and TRBJ1-5, with D tentatively TRBD1 (6 bases). CDR3 in amino acids: CASSFRGSNQPQHF. The CDR3 DNA sequence: TGTGCCAGCAGTTTCAGGGGAAGCAATCAGCCCCAGCATTTT.